The clone carrying this T cell receptor beta chain was counted many times. The antigen is not known. The draw of peripheral blood yielded roughly 9.4 milliliters from each donor. Looked up from germline, CDR1 is GTSNPN and CDR2 is SVGIG (reference sequence). CDR3 length: 17 amino acids. The V segment lost 0 bases and the J segment 3 bases; nucleotides outside the gene matches: 12. This entry comes from a study of blood T cells in healthy people across ages. Overall study results and limits: Per million T cells, the diversity of TCR beta decreased roughly linearly as age advanced.

The use of a sample-barcoded 5' primer and a J-beta primer mix characterized a second PCR of roughly 7 to 11 cycles. Each CDR3 protein gets one entry after TCRdb re-called the 5' RACE reads with MiXCR. The sample has 650,000 to 700,000 distinct CDR3 sequences, 32% seen once; the top ten hold 15%. Input material: blood. The chain employs TRBV30 and TRBJ1-1, with TRBD1 matching 8 bases. This clonotype was obtained from an elderly woman in good health. CDR3 loop: CAWSVKRGQGADTEAFF. The CDR3 region has the DNA TGTGCCTGGAGTGTAAAAAGGGGGCAGGGGGCCGACACTGAAGCTTTCTTT.